Sequencing of this TCR beta chain was carried out in a study of shared clonotypes between healthy human individuals. The CDR3 consists of 13 residues. From germline, CDR1 is SGHTA and CDR2 FQGNSA. The trim removed 4 bases at V and 5 bases at J, leaving 1 base unmatched. Clones were sequenced by immunoSEQ multiplex PCR, and TCRdb holds only the in-frame ones, with some missing. This sample has around 2,000,000 clones, with 85% to 95% found just once. The sequence was obtained from a man younger than 35 in good health. This sequence joins TRBV7-2 and TRBJ2-1, with 8 bases identical to TRBD1. The sample taken for sequencing was naive CD4+ T cells sorted from blood. Regarding subset: CD45RA+ positively selected. CDR3 DNA: TGTGCCAGCAGCTCGGACAGGGACAATGAGCAGTTCTTC. Translated, it gives CASSSDRDNEQFF.